A single sample gave rise to the 20 T cell receptor beta chains below, sequenced in a study of T cells in Graves' hyperthyroidism and ophthalmopathy. Amplification targeted TCR beta CDR3 regions from RNA transcripts. First-round RT-PCR with HTBI primers amplified the TCR CDR3 region. TCRdb reanalysed the multiplex PCR reads using MiXCR and keeps one entry per CDR3 protein. The data show more than 550,000 distinct CDR3 sequences, 18% seen once. Material: blood. These receptors all come from a woman aged 50 to 60 with Graves' hyperthyroidism that later progressed to Graves' ophthalmopathy.

J is TRBJ2-1 and V is TRBV18, with TRBD2 as a possible D gene (5 bases). V was clipped by 0 bases and J by 7 bases, with 13 bases between them. Germline V gives CDR1 KGHSH, CDR2 LQKENI. The CDR3 is made up of 15 amino acids. In DNA form, the CDR3 reads TGTGCCAGCTCACCACCGACCGGGAACTGGAATGAGCAGTTCTTC. Residues: CASSPPTGNWNEQFF.

The J gene is TRBJ2-6, the V gene TRBV6-2 or TRBV6-3; a weak D match, TRBD1 (6 bases). CDR3 size: 15 residues. The germline V gene encodes CDR1 MNHEY and CDR2 SVGEGT. V was trimmed by 5 bases and J by 3 bases, leaving 11 bases between them. Here the CDR3 DNA reads TGTGCCAGCAGTGCGCAGGGGTTTGGGGCCAACGTCCTGACTTTC. Protein: CASSAQGFGANVLTF.

This clonotype came up many times. This chain joins TRBV20-1 and TRBJ2-7; D not resolved. Germline CDR1 DFQATT, CDR2 SNEGSKA (reference sequence). V dropped 3 bases and J dropped 0 bases, with 9 bases sitting between them. The CDR3 has 13 amino acids. This chain's CDR3 is CSASGSRSYEQYF. The DNA for the CDR3 is TGCAGTGCTAGCGGCAGCCGCTCCTACGAGCAGTACTTC.

This clonotype was observed at least ten times. The J gene is TRBJ1-2, the V gene TRBV11-2; weak D call: TRBD1 (5 bases). In germline, CDR1 is SGHAT, CDR2 FQNNGV. The V end lost 5 bases, the J end lost 7 bases, and 17 bases lay between the germline ends. The CDR3 contains 14 residues. Here the CDR3 DNA reads TGTGCCAGCAGCCCCTCTCCGGGGGTTCCTGGCTACACCTTC. Translation gives CASSPSPGVPGYTF.

This clonotype was recorded many times. The J gene is TRBJ1-5, the V gene TRBV3-1; perhaps TRBD1 as D (6 bases). V was shortened by 4 bases and J by 3 bases, with 16 bases between the two germline ends. CDR1 LGHDT and CDR2 YNNKEL come from the germline V gene (reference sequence). CDR3 length equals 16 residues. The CDR3 is CASSPMTGLNNQPQHF. CDR3 DNA sequence: TGTGCCAGCAGCCCGATGACAGGATTGAACAATCAGCCCCAGCATTTT.

A remark on this clonotype: Being one base from a much bigger clone, this may be a read error. The gene calls are TRBV5-1 and TRBJ1-6; D unresolved. Germline V gene lookup returns CDR1 SGHRS and CDR2 YFSETQ. Between the trimmed V and J ends, which lost 4 bases and 7 bases, there was a span of 18 bases. CDR3 length equals 16 residues. The CDR3 sequence is CASSPGAGRPNSPLHF. The CDR3 coding sequence is TGCGCCAGCAGCCCGGGTGCCGGACGCCCAAATTCACCCCTCCACTTT.

This clonotype has a count of ten or more. This chain uses TRBV7-9 with TRBJ2-3; D is undetermined. Germline V CDR1 and CDR2: SEHNR, FQNEAQ (reference sequence). V gave up 3 bases and J gave up 6 bases, with 10 bases separating them. The CDR3 totals 13 residues. The CDR3, as DNA: TGTGCCAGCAGCTTCGAACTCCTTGATACGCAGTATTTT. It specifies CASSFELLDTQYF.

This clonotype occurred many times. The chain is built from TRBV7-9 and TRBJ2-7; D gene unclear. CDR3 length equals 14 residues. V dropped 5 bases and J dropped 2 bases, with 13 bases sitting between them. The germline V gene encodes CDR1 SEHNR and CDR2 FQNEAQ (reference sequence). The CDR3 DNA reads TGTGCCAGCAGCGGGCTGGTCGGAGCCTACGAGCAGTACTTC. Translating it yields CASSGLVGAYEQYF.

The table lists this clonotype with many counts. The rearrangement uses TRBV5-1 and TRBJ1-2; D unclear. Trimming took 4 bases from V and 4 from J, leaving 8 bases between them. The CDR3 has 12 residues. Germline CDR1 and CDR2: SGHRS and YFSETQ. The CDR3 reads CASSGRGYGYTF. CDR3 bases: TGCGCCAGCAGCGGTCGGGGCTATGGCTACACCTTC.

This clonotype was seen repeatedly, ten times or more. The CDR3 sequence: CASAAAPANYGYTF. CDR3 in DNA: TGTGCCAGCGCCGCGGCGCCCGCTAACTATGGCTACACCTTC. This chain connects TRBV2 to TRBJ1-2, with D unresolved. The CDR3 is 14 amino acids. V was pared by 8 bases and J by 0 bases, with 13 bases between. Germline-derived CDR1 and CDR2 are SNHLY and FYNNEI.

This clonotype was seen ten or more times. V is TRBV3-1 and J is TRBJ1-1; TRBD1 is a possible D gene (6 bases). The CDR3 extends over 15 amino acids. CDR1 and CDR2 from the germline V gene are LGHDT and YNNKEL (reference sequence). V lost 1 base and J lost 1, with 10 bases in between. CDR3 in DNA: TGTGCCAGCAGCCAAGGACAGGCAGGGAACACTGAAGCTTTCTTT. Protein product: CASSQGQAGNTEAFF.

The sample holds many counts of this clonotype. The genes are TRBV5-1 and TRBJ2-3; D unclear. This CDR3 contains 11 residues. Trimming took 2 bases from V and 4 from J, leaving 2 bases between them. Germline lookup yields CDR1 SGHRS and CDR2 YFSETQ. CDR3 in DNA: TGCGCCAGCAGCTTCGCAGATACGCAGTATTTT. This gives the protein CASSFADTQYF.

This clonotype was detected ten times or more. V is TRBV28 and J is TRBJ1-1, with 8 bases aligning to TRBD1. The CDR3 totals 13 residues. V dropped 11 bases and J dropped 1; count of bases not matched to a gene: 6. The germline CDR1 and CDR2 sequences are MDHEN and SYDVKM. The CDR3 coding sequence is TGTGCCGGAAGGGGACAGGAGAACACTGAAGCTTTCTTT. This encodes CAGRGQENTEAFF.

Only a few counts were recorded for this clonotype. The J gene is TRBJ2-2, the V gene TRBV7-2, with D uncertain. The CDR3 totals 16 residues. CDR1 and CDR2 from the germline V gene are SGHTA and FQGNSA. V was shortened by 6 bases and J by 2 bases, with 16 bases between the two germline ends. CDR3 DNA: TGTGCCAGCAGAACAAACGGTCCCACCAACACCGGGGAGCTGTTTTTT. This gives the protein CASRTNGPTNTGELFF.

The rearrangement joins TRBV11-2 to TRBJ2-1; 12 bases are shared with TRBD2. This CDR3 has 18 amino acids. CDR1 and CDR2 from the germline V gene are SGHAT and FQNNGV. V lost 3 bases, J lost 4 bases, and 10 bases stayed unmatched. The CDR3 spells CASSFFTSGGPGYNEQFF. The CDR3 DNA is TGTGCCAGCAGCTTCTTCACTAGCGGGGGGCCCGGGTACAATGAGCAGTTCTTC.

With respect to this clonotype: Its ends do not fully match the called genes, so a read error is possible. This chain joins TRBV18 and TRBJ1-4; 9 nucleotides align to TRBD1. The germline V gene encodes CDR1 KGHSH and CDR2 LQKENI. The CDR3 is made up of 16 amino acids. The CDR3 spells CASSPTDRGGNEKPFF. CDR3 DNA sequence: TGTGCCAGCTCACCAACGGACAGGGGCGGTAATGAAAAACCGTTTTTT.

The sample holds a few counts of this clonotype. At one end, the junction sequence differs from germline, possibly due to a read error. The V call is TRBV7-2, the J call TRBJ1-2; 9 nucleotides align to TRBD1. The CDR3 runs 15 residues. The germline V gene has CDR1 SGHTA and CDR2 FQGNSA. In DNA, the CDR3 is TGTGCCAGCAGCTTAGATTCCAACCGGGACAGGGACCTCTCCTTC. Protein product: CASSLDSNRDRDLSF.

CDR3 nucleotides: TGTGCCAGCAGTGAGGCAGGGATTATCGGGGCCAACGTCCTGACTTTC. Protein product: CASSEAGIIGANVLTF. The rearrangement links TRBV25-1 to TRBJ2-6; possibly TRBD1 for D (5 bases). Germline CDR1 and CDR2: MGHDK and SYGVNS. This CDR3 contains 16 residues. V dropped 3 bases and J dropped 4 bases, with 13 bases sitting between them.

This clonotype came up many times. The rearrangement links TRBV12-3 or TRBV12-4 to TRBJ2-5, with TRBD1 identical over 7 bases. The CDR3 is 15 residues long. V gave up 9 bases and J gave up 5 bases; unmatched junction bases: 15. The CDR3 loop reads CASQVRGQRRETQYF. The DNA of the CDR3 is TGTGCCAGTCAAGTAAGGGGACAGCGACGGGAGACCCAGTACTTC.

Details on this clonotype: A read error may produce the germline difference seen at one junction end. The genes are TRBV7-9 and TRBJ1-1; 9 bases match TRBD1. Germline V gives CDR1 SEHNR, CDR2 FQNEAQ (reference sequence). The CDR3 runs to 15 residues. Here the CDR3 reads CASSALQGANTEASF. The CDR3 region has the DNA TGTGCCAGCAGCGCACTACAGGGGGCGAACACTGAAGCTTCCTTT.